What follows are 30 T cell receptor beta chains derived from one specimen sequenced in a study of shared clonotypes between healthy human individuals. Profiling relied on immunoSEQ multiplex PCR, and the TCRdb table lists in-frame clones only, not all of them. Here the sample spans millions of clones, 85% to 95% being singletons. The sequenced sample consisted of naive CD4+ T cells sorted from blood. As for subset: CD45RA+ positively selected. The receptors derive from a man in his late teens or twenties in good health.

This clone was detected once. This chain joins TRBV25-1 and TRBJ2-2, with 7 positions matching TRBD1. The CDR3 has 16 amino acids. CDR1 is MGHDK, CDR2 SYGVNS, per germline. V trimming: 2 bases; J trimming: 7 bases; junction bases outside the gene matches: 10. CDR3 amino acids: CASSEEGARVIGELFF. The CDR3 DNA reads TGTGCCAGCAGTGAAGAGGGGGCCAGAGTGATCGGGGAGCTGTTTTTT.

V usage is TRBV4-1 and J usage is TRBJ1-2, with 9 positions matching TRBD1. The V gene's germline CDR1 is MGHRA and CDR2 YSYEKL. The CDR3 covers 14 residues. The junction had 1 base not matched to a gene; V was cut back by 4 bases and J by 1 base. The CDR3 loop reads CASSRDRDNYGYTF. DNA for the CDR3: TGCGCCAGCAGCCGGGACAGGGATAACTATGGCTACACCTTC.

The CDR3 reads CASSWTDTQYF. In DNA form, the CDR3 reads TGTGCCAGCAGCTGGACAGATACGCAGTATTTT. V and J are TRBV7-2 and TRBJ2-3; D is ambiguous. Germline V gives CDR1 SGHTA, CDR2 FQGNSA. This CDR3 contains 11 residues. Trimming stripped 4 bases from V and 3 bases from J, with 2 bases between.

The chain carries TRBV2 and TRBJ1-5; D gene unclear. This CDR3 has 16 residues. CDR1 is SNHLY and CDR2 is FYNNEI in the germline V gene. V was trimmed by 4 bases and J by 2 bases, leaving 15 bases between them. The CDR3 region is CASSVERPMGNQPQHF. In nucleotides, the CDR3 is TGTGCCAGCAGTGTCGAAAGGCCGATGGGCAATCAGCCCCAGCATTTT.

This chain links TRBV30 with TRBJ2-7; perhaps TRBD2 as D (6 bases). Between the trimmed V and J ends, which lost 2 bases and 6 bases, there was a span of 8 bases. This CDR3 contains 11 residues. In germline, CDR1 is GTSNPN, CDR2 SVGIG (reference sequence). The CDR3: CAWSHGGEQYF. CDR3 DNA: TGTGCCTGGAGTCACGGGGGCGAGCAGTACTTC.

Points on this clone: The sample holds other DNA sequences that translate to the same CDR3. The V call is TRBV18, the J call TRBJ2-3, with D hard to call. V lost 3 bases to trimming and J lost 3 bases, with 7 bases between them. Germline CDR1 KGHSH, CDR2 LQKENI. This CDR3 region has 13 residues. The DNA of the CDR3 is TGTGCCAGCTCACCTTTGCTGACAGATACGCAGTATTTT. Its protein is CASSPLLTDTQYF.

The chain uses TRBV5-1 and TRBJ2-3; no reliable D call. The CDR3 runs to 14 residues. V lost 0 bases, J lost 3 bases, and 8 bases lay in between. Looked up from germline, CDR1 is SGHRS and CDR2 is YFSETQ. CDR3 sequence: CASSLGGETDTQYF. The CDR3 nucleotides are TGCGCCAGCAGCTTGGGTGGGGAAACAGATACGCAGTATTTT.

The V gene is TRBV4-1, the J gene TRBJ1-6, with 8 bases lining up with TRBD1. Germline lookup yields CDR1 MGHRA and CDR2 YSYEKL. The CDR3 is made up of 15 amino acids. The J segment lost 9 bases and the V segment lost 0 bases, leaving 4 bases of the junction unmatched. This chain's CDR3 is CASSQDDRGGSPLHF. CDR3 DNA: TGCGCCAGCAGCCAAGATGACAGGGGAGGTTCACCCCTCCACTTT.

The V and J genes are TRBV15 and TRBJ1-5; TRBD1 agrees at 11 bases. The germline V gene encodes CDR1 LNHNV and CDR2 YYDKDF (reference sequence). CDR3 length: 15 residues. V was pared by 9 bases and J by 11 bases, with 15 bases of the junction left unmatched. In DNA, the CDR3 is TGTGCCACGGGGGACAGGGGGAACTCCCAAAGGTCCCAGCATTTT. Residues: CATGDRGNSQRSQHF.

V and J are TRBV5-4 and TRBJ2-2, with 14 bases aligning to TRBD2. The germline V gene has CDR1 SGHNT and CDR2 YYREEE (reference sequence). V trimming: 4 bases; J trimming: 6 bases; junction bases outside the gene matches: 5. The length of the CDR3 is 16 residues. The CDR3 loop reads CASSLLTSGGAGELFF. Here the CDR3 DNA reads TGTGCCAGCAGCCTACTGACTAGCGGGGGGGCCGGGGAGCTGTTTTTT.

On this clone: The sample carries other DNA sequences with the same CDR3. This rearrangement joins TRBV6-5 to TRBJ1-6, with 10 bases that match TRBD1. The CDR3 has 14 residues. The V gene end was trimmed by 6 bases and the J gene end by 8 bases; junction bases not matched to a gene: 4. Germline loops: CDR1 MNHEY, CDR2 SVGAGI. The CDR3 region is CASSRGQGDSPLHF. DNA for the CDR3: TGTGCCAGCAGCCGTGGACAGGGGGATTCACCCCTCCACTTT.

The chain uses TRBV5-4 and TRBJ2-3; D call uncertain. V gave up 0 bases and J gave up 2 bases, with 10 bases separating them. CDR3 length: 15 residues. Looked up from germline, CDR1 is SGHNT and CDR2 is YYREEE (reference sequence). CDR3 in DNA: TGTGCCAGCAGCTTGGAACAGCGACTCACAGATACGCAGTATTTT. Amino acids: CASSLEQRLTDTQYF.

The chain links TRBV2 to TRBJ2-7, with a possible D match to TRBD2 (5 bases). This CDR3 spans 13 amino acids. Germline V gene lookup returns CDR1 SNHLY and CDR2 FYNNEI. V lost 6 bases and J 1 base, leaving 10 bases between the germline ends. Written as DNA, the CDR3 is TGTGCCAGCAGGGAAACGGGGTCCTACGAGCAGTACTTC. Protein: CASRETGSYEQYF.

About this clone: The same CDR3 arises from other DNA sequences in this sample as well. The rearrangement joins TRBV6-5 to TRBJ1-1; no definite D call. The CDR3 runs to 13 residues. Between the trimmed V and J ends, which lost 4 bases and 1 base, there was a span of 7 bases. Germline V gives CDR1 MNHEY, CDR2 SVGAGI. The CDR3 loop is CASSSAGNTEAFF. The DNA of the CDR3 is TGTGCCAGCAGTTCCGCTGGGAACACTGAAGCTTTCTTT.

V is TRBV14 and J is TRBJ1-3; D remains ambiguous. V lost 3 bases, J lost 0 bases, and 18 bases lay in between. The CDR3 is 18 amino acids. Looked up from germline, CDR1 is SGHDN and CDR2 is FVKESK. CDR3 protein: CASSQSRVNEISGNTIYF. As DNA, the CDR3 is TGTGCCAGCAGCCAGAGCCGGGTTAACGAAATCTCTGGAAACACCATATATTTT.

The chain uses TRBV5-6 and TRBJ1-3; possible D gene TRBD1, 6 bases. The CDR3 runs 17 residues. From germline, CDR1 is SGHDT and CDR2 YYEEEE. The V gene lost 3 bases and the J gene lost 0 bases, with 16 bases spanning the gap. This CDR3 reads CASSSRGRQFSGNTIYF. The CDR3, as DNA: TGTGCCAGCAGCTCCCGGGGGCGTCAGTTCTCTGGAAACACCATATATTTT.

The CDR3 sequence: CASSPGTGSNYGYTF. CDR3 bases: TGTGCCAGCAGCCCCGGGACAGGGTCTAACTATGGCTACACCTTC. The J gene is TRBJ1-2, the V gene TRBV6-4; 9 bases fit TRBD1. Germline CDR1 reads MRHNA; CDR2 reads SNTAGT. CDR3 length: 15 amino acids. V was pared by 6 bases and J by 0 bases, with 5 bases of the junction left unmatched.

Details on this clone: This CDR3 is also generated by other DNA sequences in the sample. The J gene is TRBJ1-1, the V gene TRBV10-3; D gene uncertain. The CDR3 has 11 amino acids. Germline V gene data show CDR1 as ENHRY and CDR2 as SYGVKD. Between the trimmed V and J ends, which lost 9 bases and 1 base, there was a span of 6 bases. The CDR3 sequence: CAIGWNTEAFF. Written as DNA, the CDR3 is TGTGCCATAGGGTGGAACACTGAAGCTTTCTTT.

The chain couples TRBV4-1 to TRBJ1-5; D is undetermined. V was pared by 0 bases and J by 5 bases, with 17 bases between. The CDR3 is 17 residues long. Germline CDR1 and CDR2: MGHRA and YSYEKL. CDR3 sequence: CASSQDIDTLFDQPQHF. The CDR3 coding sequence is TGCGCCAGCAGCCAAGATATTGACACTCTGTTTGATCAGCCCCAGCATTTT.

This clone was detected once. The J gene is TRBJ2-1, the V gene TRBV18, with D perhaps assigned TRBD1 or TRBD2 (6 bases each). The CDR3 loop spans 15 amino acids. CDR1 is KGHSH, CDR2 LQKENI, per germline. Trimming took 2 bases from V and 6 from J, leaving 14 bases between them. The CDR3 loop reads CASSPTLRGLNEQFF. CDR3 in DNA: TGTGCCAGCTCACCAACACTCCGGGGGCTCAATGAGCAGTTCTTC.

This chain links TRBV28 with TRBJ2-7, with D tentatively TRBD1 or TRBD2 (5 bases each). CDR3 size: 14 residues. V dropped 2 bases and J dropped 3 bases, with 11 bases sitting between them. The V gene's germline CDR1 is MDHEN and CDR2 SYDVKM. CDR3 residues: CASSLVGDLYEQYF. The DNA of the CDR3 is TGTGCCAGCAGTTTAGTCGGGGACCTCTACGAGCAGTACTTC. Full variable domain (missing parts from reference TRBV28 and TRBJ2-7): DVKVTQSSRYLVKRTGEKVFLECVQDMDHENMFWYRQDPGLGLRLIYFSYDVKMKEKGDIPEGYSVSREKKERFSLILESASTNQTSMYLCASSLVGDLYEQYFGPGTRLTVT.

The gene calls are TRBV2 and TRBJ1-1; D unclear. The CDR3 length is 15 residues. Germline V gene lookup returns CDR1 SNHLY and CDR2 FYNNEI. Trimming left V 5 bases short and J 0 bases short, with 13 bases between. In nucleotides, the CDR3 is TGTGCCAGCAGTAGACATTTAGAGGTGAACACTGAAGCTTTCTTT. Amino acid sequence: CASSRHLEVNTEAFF.

V gene TRBV5-4 combines with J gene TRBJ2-7; no reliable D call. CDR3 length equals 12 residues. Trimming cost V 4 bases and J 6 bases, with 11 bases left between them. Germline V gene data show CDR1 as SGHNT and CDR2 as YYREEE (reference sequence). This CDR3 reads CASSADVSEQYF. Here the CDR3 DNA reads TGTGCCAGCAGCGCTGATGTCAGCGAGCAGTACTTC.

J is TRBJ1-1 and V is TRBV6-1; 8 bases agree with TRBD1. J lost 3 bases, V lost 6 bases, and 9 bases had no gene match. The CDR3 is made up of 15 amino acids. Germline values: CDR1 MNHNS, CDR2 SASEGT. CDR3 in DNA: TGTGCCAGCAGGGTACAGGGGGGCATTGACACTGAAGCTTTCTTT. It yields the protein CASRVQGGIDTEAFF.

Only a few counts were recorded for this clone. The V gene is TRBV25-1, the J gene TRBJ2-1, with 8 bases identical to TRBD1. Germline CDR1 is MGHDK and CDR2 is SYGVNS. The CDR3 is 17 amino acids. V lost 4 bases, J lost 3 bases, and 11 bases stayed unmatched. DNA for the CDR3: TGTGCCAGCAGTGCCCGACAGGGGCCAGAAGGCTACAATGAGCAGTTCTTC. Its protein product is CASSARQGPEGYNEQFF.

This chain links TRBV7-2 with TRBJ2-7; 9 bases are a match to TRBD2. Losses at the gene ends were 5 bases for V and 5 bases for J; bases not matched to a gene: 10. Germline CDR1 reads SGHTA; CDR2 reads FQGNSA. The CDR3 loop spans 15 amino acids. The CDR3 is CASSKAWTSENEQYF. CDR3 in DNA: TGTGCCAGCAGCAAAGCGTGGACTAGCGAGAACGAGCAGTACTTC.

CDR3 sequence (DNA): TGTGCCAGCGGAGGAGAGACGCAGTATTTT. This encodes CASGGETQYF. The chain recombines TRBV27 with TRBJ2-3; weak D call: TRBD2 (5 bases). Trimming left V 8 bases short and J 9 bases short, with 9 bases between. Germline V gene data show CDR1 as MNHEY and CDR2 as SMNVEV (reference sequence). The CDR3 has 10 amino acids.

This chain connects TRBV7-9 to TRBJ1-3; 9 bases align to TRBD1. V was clipped by 1 base and J by 0 bases; unmatched bases: 10. The CDR3 has 19 amino acids. Germline CDR1 SEHNR, CDR2 FQNEAQ (reference sequence). The CDR3 DNA is TGTGCCAGCAGCTTAGACTATATCGGGGACAGGGTCTCTGGAAACACCATATATTTT. It yields the protein CASSLDYIGDRVSGNTIYF.

V is TRBV5-1 and J is TRBJ2-7; TRBD1 is a possible D gene (5 bases). Germline CDR1 reads SGHRS; CDR2 reads YFSETQ. The CDR3 has 14 residues. Between the trimmed V and J ends, which lost 0 bases and 4 bases, there was a span of 11 bases. DNA for the CDR3: TGCGCCAGCAGCTTGGTTCTAGGGGTGTACGAGCAGTACTTC. Protein product: CASSLVLGVYEQYF. The variable domain in full, completed from reference TRBV5-1 and TRBJ2-7, reads KAGVTQTPRYLIKTRGQQVTLSCSPISGHRSVSWYQQTPGQGLQFLFEYFSETQRNKGNFPGRFSGRQFSNSRSEMNVSTLELGDSALYLCASSLVLGVYEQYFGPGTRLTVT.

In DNA, the CDR3 is TGTGCCAGCAGTTACTCGTGGACTGGAAACACCATATATTTT. This gives the protein CASSYSWTGNTIYF. This chain joins TRBV6-6 and TRBJ1-3; D is uncertain. Trimming cost V 0 bases and J 2 bases, with 5 bases left between them. Germline loops: CDR1 MNHNY, CDR2 SVGAGI (reference sequence). CDR3 length: 14 residues.